This T cell receptor (beta chain) was sequenced in a study of Graves' ophthalmopathy and Graves' hyperthyroidism. This clonotype has at least ten counts. Its antigen is not identified. No ophthalmopathy within 18 months of follow-up signified stable hyperthyroidism. Other autoimmune diseases, uncontrolled infections, pregnancy and lactation each led to patient exclusion. PBMCs originated in under 13 ml of fresh peripheral blood. The study amplified TCR beta CDR3 regions using RNA transcripts. HTBI primers served in a first-round RT-PCR, which a second-round multiplex PCR followed. MiXCR, applied by TCRdb to the multiplex PCR reads, yields one record per CDR3 protein. The top ten hold roughly 6.9% of the sample, which has just over 600,000 distinct CDR3 sequences, approximately 22% seen once. Whole-study results and caveats: Blood also carried most expanded thyroid clonotypes exceeding 0.001 frequency.

There are 15 residues in the CDR3. Trimming took 6 bases from V and 8 from J, leaving 17 bases between them. Sequencing used peripheral blood. The chain carries TRBV12-3 or TRBV12-4 and TRBJ1-6; TRBD1 might be the D (6 bases). The receptor was isolated from a woman aged 18-35 years with stable Graves' hyperthyroidism. Some clones in this sample may be carry-over from other donors' samples. The CDR3 loop is CASRLPDSIDSPLHF. CDR3 nucleotide sequence: TGTGCCAGCAGACTCCCGGACAGTATAGATTCACCCCTCCACTTT.